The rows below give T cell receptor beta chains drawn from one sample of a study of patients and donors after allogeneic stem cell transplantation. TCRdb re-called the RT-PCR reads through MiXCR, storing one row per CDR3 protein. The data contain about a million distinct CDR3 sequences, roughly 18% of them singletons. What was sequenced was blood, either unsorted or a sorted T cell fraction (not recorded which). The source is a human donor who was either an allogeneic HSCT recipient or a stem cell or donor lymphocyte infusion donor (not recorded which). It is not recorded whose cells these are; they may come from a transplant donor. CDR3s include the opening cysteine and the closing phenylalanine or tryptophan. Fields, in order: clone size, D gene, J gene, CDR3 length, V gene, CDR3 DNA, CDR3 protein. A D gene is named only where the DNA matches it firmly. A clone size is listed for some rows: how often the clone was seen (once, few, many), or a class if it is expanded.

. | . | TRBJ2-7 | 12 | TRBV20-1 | TGCAGTGCTAGCGTTTACTCCTACGAGCAGTACTTC | CSASVYSYEQYF
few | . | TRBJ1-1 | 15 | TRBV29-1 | TGCAGCGTCCAGCACGGGGGAGGGAGGAACACTGAAGCTTTCTTT | CSVQHGGGRNTEAFF
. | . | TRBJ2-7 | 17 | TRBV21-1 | TGTGCCAGCAGCAAAGAAAGCGGGCTAGCGGGGATCTACGAGCAGTACTTC | CASSKESGLAGIYEQYF
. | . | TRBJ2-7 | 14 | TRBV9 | TGTGCCAGCACCCCCGGGGAACTGTCCTACGAGCAGTACTTC | CASTPGELSYEQYF
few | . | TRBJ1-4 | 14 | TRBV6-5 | TGTGCCAGCAGTTACGGTAGTCCAAATGAAAAACTGTTTTTT | CASSYGSPNEKLFF
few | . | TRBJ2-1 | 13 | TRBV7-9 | TGTGCCAGCAGATGGACACAGGAGAATGAGCAGTTCTTC | CASRWTQENEQFF
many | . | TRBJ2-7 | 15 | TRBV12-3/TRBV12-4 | TGTGCCAGCAGTTTGGGCGCCAGCTCCTCCTACGAGCAGTACTTC | CASSLGASSSYEQYF
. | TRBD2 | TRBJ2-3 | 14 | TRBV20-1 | TGCAGTGCTAGCGGACTAGCGATTGCAGATACGCAGTATTTT | CSASGLAIADTQYF
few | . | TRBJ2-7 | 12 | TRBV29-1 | TGCAGCGTTGAAAGTACGCTCGGCGAGCAGTACTTC | CSVESTLGEQYF
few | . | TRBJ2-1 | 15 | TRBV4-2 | TGTGCCAGCAGCCAAGACCAAGAAAGGTACAATGAGCAGTTCTTC | CASSQDQERYNEQFF
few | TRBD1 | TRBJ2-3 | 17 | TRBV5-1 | TGCGCCAGCAGCTTCCGGGACAGCCTGAGTGGCACAGATACGCAGTATTTT | CASSFRDSLSGTDTQYF
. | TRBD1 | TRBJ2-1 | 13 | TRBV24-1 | TGTGCCACCAAGAGGACAGGGTACAATGAGCAGTTCTTC | CATKRTGYNEQFF
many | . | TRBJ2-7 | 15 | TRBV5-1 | TGCGCCAGCAGCTTGGCGGCAGGTAACTCCTACGAGCAGTACTTC | CASSLAAGNSYEQYF
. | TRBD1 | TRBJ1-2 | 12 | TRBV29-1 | TGCAGCGTGACGACAGGGGGCTGGGGCTACACCTTC | CSVTTGGWGYTF
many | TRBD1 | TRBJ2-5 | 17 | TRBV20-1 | TGCAGTGCTAGAGTTTATTCGGGACAGGGGGACCAAGAGACCCAGTACTTC | CSARVYSGQGDQETQYF
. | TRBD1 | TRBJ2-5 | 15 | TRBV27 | TGTGCCAGCAGTTTGTTGTGGACAGGACAAGAGACCCAGTACTTC | CASSLLWTGQETQYF
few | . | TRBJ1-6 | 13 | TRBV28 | TGTGCCTACGGCAGCTCCTATAATTCACCCCTCCACTTT | CAYGSSYNSPLHF
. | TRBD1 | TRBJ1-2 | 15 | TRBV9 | TGTGCCAGCAGCGTAGGAAAAGGGGGCAACTATGGCTACACCTTC | CASSVGKGGNYGYTF
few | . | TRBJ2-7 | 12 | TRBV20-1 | TGCAGTGCTACCCCTACAGGGAGCGAGCAGTACTTC | CSATPTGSEQYF
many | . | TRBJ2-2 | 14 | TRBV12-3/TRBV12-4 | TGTGCCAGCAGTTTAGATGGGTCCACCGGGGAGCTGTTTTTT | CASSLDGSTGELFF
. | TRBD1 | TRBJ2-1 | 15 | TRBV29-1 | TGCAGCGTTGAACCGGGACAGGGCCGAGGGGATGAGCAGTTCTTC | CSVEPGQGRGDEQFF
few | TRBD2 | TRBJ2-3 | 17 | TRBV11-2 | TGTGCCAGCAGCTTGGGTGATAGCGGGTATTTCACAGATACGCAGTATTTT | CASSLGDSGYFTDTQYF
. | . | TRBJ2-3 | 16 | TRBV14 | TGTGCCAGCAGCGCTCTTCCCCGGATGGGGGCAGATACGCAGTATTTT | CASSALPRMGADTQYF
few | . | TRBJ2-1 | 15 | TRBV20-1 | TGCAGTGCTCCCCCAGGCATGGGCACCTACAATGAGCAGTTCTTC | CSAPPGMGTYNEQFF
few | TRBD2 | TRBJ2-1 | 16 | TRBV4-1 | TGCGCCAGCAGCCCAACCGGGACTAAGCGCCCCGGTGAGCAGTTCTTC | CASSPTGTKRPGEQFF
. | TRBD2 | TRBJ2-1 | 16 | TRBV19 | TGTGCCAGTAGTATAGGCGGTAGCGGGAGATCGAGGGAGCAGTTCTTC | CASSIGGSGRSREQFF
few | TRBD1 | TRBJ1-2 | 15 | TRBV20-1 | TGCAGTGCCTTCCACAGGGGCGTCACTAACTATGGCTACACCTTC | CSAFHRGVTNYGYTF
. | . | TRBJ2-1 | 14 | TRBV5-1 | TGCGCCAGCAGCTTGGGGAGGGGGCTCAGTGAGCAGTTCTTC | CASSLGRGLSEQFF
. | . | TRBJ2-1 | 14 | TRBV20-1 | TGCAGCGCAGAAGACAGGCGCTCCTACAATGAGCAGTTCTTC | CSAEDRRSYNEQFF
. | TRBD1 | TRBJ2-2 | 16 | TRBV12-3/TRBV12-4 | TGTGCCAGCAGTTCTACAGGGGGCGCGAACACCGGGGAGCTGTTTTTT | CASSSTGGANTGELFF
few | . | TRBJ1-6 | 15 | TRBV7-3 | TGTGCCAGCAGCTTAACAGGAAAAGATAATTCACCCCTCCACTTT | CASSLTGKDNSPLHF
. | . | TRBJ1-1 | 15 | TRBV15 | TGTGCCACCAGCCGAGAGGACAGCAGGAATACTGAAGCTTTCTTT | CATSREDSRNTEAFF
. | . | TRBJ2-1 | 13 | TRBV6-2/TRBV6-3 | TGTGCCAGCAGTTACACCGACAGGCATGAGCAGTTCTTC | CASSYTDRHEQFF
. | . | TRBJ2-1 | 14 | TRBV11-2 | TGTGCCAGCAGGCTGACTAGGGGGAGCAATGAGCAGTTCTTC | CASRLTRGSNEQFF
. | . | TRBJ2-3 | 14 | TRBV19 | TGTGCCAGTACCATGGGAGCTAGCAGGGATACGCAGTATTTT | CASTMGASRDTQYF
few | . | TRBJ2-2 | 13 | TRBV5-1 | TGCGCCAGCAGCTTGGCTACCACCGGGGAGCTGTTTTTT | CASSLATTGELFF
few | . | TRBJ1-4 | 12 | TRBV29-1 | TGCAGCGTCAGGGTAGATGCTGAAAAACTGTTTTTT | CSVRVDAEKLFF
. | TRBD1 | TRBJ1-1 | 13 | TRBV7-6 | TGTGCCAGCCGGGCCAGGGGGGACACTGAAGCTTTCTTT | CASRARGDTEAFF
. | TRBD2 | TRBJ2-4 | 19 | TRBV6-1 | TGTGCCAGCAGTCGCCGGGGACTAGCGGGGACATCAGCCAAAAACATTCAGTACTTC | CASSRRGLAGTSAKNIQYF
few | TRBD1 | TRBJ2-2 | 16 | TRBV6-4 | TGTGCCAGCAGAAAAGACAGGGGCACCAACACCGGGGAGCTGTTTTTT | CASRKDRGTNTGELFF
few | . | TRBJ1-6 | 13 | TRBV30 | TGTGCCTGGAGTTTGGACAAAGACTCACCCCTCCACTTT | CAWSLDKDSPLHF
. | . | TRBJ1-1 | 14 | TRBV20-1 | TGCAGTGCTAGAGATATCCGGGGGCCAACTGAAGCTTTCTTT | CSARDIRGPTEAFF
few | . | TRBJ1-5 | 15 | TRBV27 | TGTGCCAGCAGTCCCCGGGCAGGCCTTAGTCAGCCCCAGCATTTT | CASSPRAGLSQPQHF
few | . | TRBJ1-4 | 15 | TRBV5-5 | TGTGCCAGCAGCCCAGGTGCCGCAACTAATGAAAAACTGTTTTTT | CASSPGAATNEKLFF
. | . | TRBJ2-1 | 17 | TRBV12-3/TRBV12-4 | TGTGCCAGCAGTTTTCTCCGGGGCAAAAGCTCCTACAATGAGCAGTTCTTC | CASSFLRGKSSYNEQFF
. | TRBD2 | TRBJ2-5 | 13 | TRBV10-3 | TGTGCCATCAGTGTAGCGGGAGCAGAGACCCAGTACTTC | CAISVAGAETQYF
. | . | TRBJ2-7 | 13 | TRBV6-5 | TGTGCCAGCAGTTACCAGGTCCGAGGGGAGCAGTACTTC | CASSYQVRGEQYF
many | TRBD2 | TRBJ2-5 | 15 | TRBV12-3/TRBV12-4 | TGTGCCAGCAGTTTTAGCGGGAGGGCCCCAGAGACCCAGTACTTC | CASSFSGRAPETQYF
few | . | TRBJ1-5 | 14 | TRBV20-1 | TGCAGTGCTAGTTGGACAGTAAATAATCAGCCCCAGCATTTT | CSASWTVNNQPQHF